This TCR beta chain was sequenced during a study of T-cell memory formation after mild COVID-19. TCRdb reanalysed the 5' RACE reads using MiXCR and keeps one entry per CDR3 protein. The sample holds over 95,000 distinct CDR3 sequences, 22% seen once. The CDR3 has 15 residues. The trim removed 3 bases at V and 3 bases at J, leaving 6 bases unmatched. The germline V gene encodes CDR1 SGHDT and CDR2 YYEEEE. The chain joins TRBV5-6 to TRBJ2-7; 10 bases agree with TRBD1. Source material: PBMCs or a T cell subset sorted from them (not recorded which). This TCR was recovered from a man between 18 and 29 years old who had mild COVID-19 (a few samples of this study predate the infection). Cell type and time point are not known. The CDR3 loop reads CASSSRDRGDYEQYF. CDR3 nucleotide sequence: TGTGCCAGCAGCTCCCGGGACAGGGGAGACTACGAGCAGTACTTC.